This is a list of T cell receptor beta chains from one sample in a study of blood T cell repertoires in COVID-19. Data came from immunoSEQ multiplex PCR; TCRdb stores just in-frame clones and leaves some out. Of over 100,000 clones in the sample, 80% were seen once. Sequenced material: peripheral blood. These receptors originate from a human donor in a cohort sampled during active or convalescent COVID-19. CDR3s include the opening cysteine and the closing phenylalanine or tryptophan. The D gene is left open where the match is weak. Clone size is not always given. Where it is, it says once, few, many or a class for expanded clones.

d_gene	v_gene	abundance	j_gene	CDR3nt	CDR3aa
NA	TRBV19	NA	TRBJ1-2	TGTGCCAGTAGTATAGGGAGAGACCCGGTGGTGACCTATGGCTACACCTTC	CASSIGRDPVVTYGYTF
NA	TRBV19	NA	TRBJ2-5	TGTGCCAGTAGTATAACCGGGAGCCAAGAGACCCAGTACTTC	CASSITGSQETQYF
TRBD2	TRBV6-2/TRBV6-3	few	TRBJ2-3	TGTGCCAGCAGTTACAGAGCCAACTCGGGAGGGTTTGGAGATACGCAGTATTTT	CASSYRANSGGFGDTQYF
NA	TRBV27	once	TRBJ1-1	TGTGCCAGCAGCCCAGACTTCACTGAAGCTTTCTTT	CASSPDFTEAFF
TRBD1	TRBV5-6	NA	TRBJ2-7	TGTGCCAGCAGCTTGCTACCCAACAGGGGCCCCTACGAGCAGTACTTC	CASSLLPNRGPYEQYF
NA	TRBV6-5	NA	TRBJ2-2	TGTGCCAGCAGTTACCATACTAACACCGGGGAGCTGTTTTTT	CASSYHTNTGELFF
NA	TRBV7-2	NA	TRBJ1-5	TGTGCCAGCAGCCAGGGGTCGGCGAGCAATCAGCCCCAGCATTTT	CASSQGSASNQPQHF
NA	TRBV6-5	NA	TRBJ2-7	TGTGCCAGCAGTACGGCCAGGGATTCCTACGAGCAGTACTTC	CASSTARDSYEQYF
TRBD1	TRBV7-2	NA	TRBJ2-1	TGTGCCAGCAGCCAGATCAGGGGGCGCGCAAATGAGCAGTTCTTC	CASSQIRGRANEQFF
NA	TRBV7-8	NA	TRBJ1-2	TGTGCCAGCAGCTTACAGGGCAGGGATGGCTACACCTTC	CASSLQGRDGYTF
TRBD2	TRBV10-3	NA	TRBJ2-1	TGTGCCATCAGTCGACTAGCGGAATACAATGAGCAGTTCTTC	CAISRLAEYNEQFF
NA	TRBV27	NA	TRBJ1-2	TGTGCCAGCAGTTTATCCGGCCTCCGGCGAGGATATGGCTACACCTTC	CASSLSGLRRGYGYTF
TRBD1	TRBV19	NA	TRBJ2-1	TGTGCCAGTAGTAGTTGGACAGGGGTTTGGAATGAGCAGTTCTTC	CASSSWTGVWNEQFF
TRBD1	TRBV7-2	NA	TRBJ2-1	TGTGCCAGCAGCTCCCTCGGGACTCAGGGGACAGGGAAGTACAATGAGCAGTTCTTC	CASSSLGTQGTGKYNEQFF
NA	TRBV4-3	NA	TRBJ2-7	TGCGCCAGCAGCCAAGATTCTTCGGGTATTGTTGGTAGCTCCTACGAGCAGTACTTC	CASSQDSSGIVGSSYEQYF
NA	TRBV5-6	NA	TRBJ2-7	TGTGCCAGCAGCGAGTTTTTATCCTACGAGCAGTACTTC	CASSEFLSYEQYF
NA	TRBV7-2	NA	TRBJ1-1	TGTGCCAGCAGAACCGGGACTTTGAACACTGAAGCTTTCTTT	CASRTGTLNTEAFF
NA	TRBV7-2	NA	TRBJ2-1	TGTGCCAGCAGCTTAAGCTCCTCCAATGAGCAGTTCTTC	CASSLSSSNEQFF
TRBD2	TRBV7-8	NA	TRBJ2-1	TGTGCCAGCAGCTTAGTGAATAGCGGGAGTTACAATGAGCAGTTCTTC	CASSLVNSGSYNEQFF
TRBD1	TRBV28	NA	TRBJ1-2	TGTGCCAGCAGTTCACTCCGGACAGGGGGCTGGAGTGGCTACACCTTC	CASSSLRTGGWSGYTF
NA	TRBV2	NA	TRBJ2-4	TGTGCCAGCATCCGCATAGACCCCCTCCGGAGGGGAAACATTCAGTACTTC	CASIRIDPLRRGNIQYF
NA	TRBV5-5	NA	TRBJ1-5	TGTGCCAGCAGCTTGGCCCAGGGGTCCGGGCAGCCCCAGCATTTT	CASSLAQGSGQPQHF
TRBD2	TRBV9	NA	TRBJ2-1	TGTGCCAGCAGCTCCACTTGGAGGAGGGAGGGTTCAAATGAGCAGTTCTTC	CASSSTWRREGSNEQFF
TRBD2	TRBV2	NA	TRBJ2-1	TGTGCCAGCAGGGGCTGGGGGCTAGCGGGAGTGGGTGAGCAGTTCTTC	CASRGWGLAGVGEQFF
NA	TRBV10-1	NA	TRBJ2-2	TGCGCCAGCAGTTGGCCGAACACCGGGGAGCTGTTTTTT	CASSWPNTGELFF
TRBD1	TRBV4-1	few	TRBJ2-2	TGCGCCAGCAGCCAAGGGACAGGTTACACCGGGGAGCTGTTTTTT	CASSQGTGYTGELFF
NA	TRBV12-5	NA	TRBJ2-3	TGTGCTAGTGGTTTGGTGGTAGGGAAGGGGCACACAGATACGCAGTATTTT	CASGLVVGKGHTDTQYF
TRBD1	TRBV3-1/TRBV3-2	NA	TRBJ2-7	TGTGCCAGCAGCGACCGGACAGGGGGCTCTCTACTCTACGAGCAGTACTTC	CASSDRTGGSLLYEQYF
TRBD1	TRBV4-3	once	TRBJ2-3	TGCGCCAGCAGCCAGACAGGGGGCCCGGATACGCAGTATTTT	CASSQTGGPDTQYF
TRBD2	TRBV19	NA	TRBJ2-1	TGTGCCAGTAGGGATAGCGGGAGAGGGGACAATGAGCAGTTCTTC	CASRDSGRGDNEQFF
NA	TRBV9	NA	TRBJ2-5	TGTGCCAGCAGCGCGCGGACAGAGAGTAAAGAGACCCAGTACTTC	CASSARTESKETQYF
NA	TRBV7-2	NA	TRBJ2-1	TGTGCCAGCACGGAGTCCTACAATGAGCAGTTCTTC	CASTESYNEQFF
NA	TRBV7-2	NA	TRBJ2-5	TGTGCCAGCAGCTTAGCGGGAGGCTCTGAGACCCAGTACTTC	CASSLAGGSETQYF
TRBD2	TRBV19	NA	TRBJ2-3	TGTGCCAGTAGCCGTCTAGCGGGAGCGTTTACAGATACGCAGTATTTT	CASSRLAGAFTDTQYF
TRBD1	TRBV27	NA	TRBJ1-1	TGTGCCAGCAGTTTATCAGGTGGGACAGGATGGTTGAACACTGAAGCTTTCTTT	CASSLSGGTGWLNTEAFF